This T cell receptor (beta chain) appears in the sequencing data of a study of blood T cell repertoires in COVID-19. Across the whole study: Nucleic acid was either cDNA or gDNA, and it came from T cells, B-cell-depleted T cells, or PBMCs.

V was cut by 1 base and J by 2 bases, with 9 bases left in between. The CDR3 length is 15 residues. Germline-derived CDR1 and CDR2 are LNHDA and SQIVND (reference sequence). Sequenced by immunoSEQ multiplex PCR; TCRdb stores in-frame clones only, minus some. The repertoire consists of 200,000 to 250,000 clones, with 82% occurring once and the leading ten covering roughly 15%. Participants, 18 to 89 years old, spanned around 25 US areas. Categorization into cohorts depended on clinical history that participants reported. Donors in Cohort 3 who had recovered were those with two negative PCRs, healthcare professional clearance, or resolution of their symptoms.

The sequenced sample consisted of PBMCs or T cells enriched from blood (not recorded which). The chain recombines TRBV19 with TRBJ2-1, with D maybe TRBD2 (5 bases). The TCR sequence derives from a man aged 35-49 years who had recovered from COVID-19. In DNA form, the CDR3 reads TGTGCCAGTAGTATAGGCGACGGGGCCTACAATGAGCAGTTCTTC. Protein sequence: CASSIGDGAYNEQFF.